This T cell receptor (beta chain) was retrieved from a study of blood T cell repertoires in COVID-19. With 5 bases removed from V and 4 bases from J, the gap between germline ends came to 9 bases. Germline CDR1 is SGHNT and CDR2 is YENEEA. CDR3 size: 13 residues. Sequencing used immunoSEQ multiplex PCR; TCRdb keeps in-frame clones, though not all of them. This sample carries tens of thousands of clones, under 90% of them seen once, and the ten largest clones take 9.5% to 13%. The TCR was taken from a man between 65 and 85 years old with acute or convalescent COVID-19. The sample taken for sequencing was peripheral blood. The rearrangement joins TRBV11-3 to TRBJ2-1; the D is unclear. CDR3 amino acids: CASSPAGYNEQFF. As DNA, the CDR3 is TGTGCCAGCAGCCCAGCCGGGTACAATGAGCAGTTCTTC.